One T cell receptor beta chain is described in this entry. From germline, CDR1 is SGHNT and CDR2 YYREEE (reference sequence). Trimming removed 3 bases at V and 7 bases at J, with 14 bases between. This CDR3 has 14 residues. The data belong to a study of blood T cell repertoires in COVID-19. The wider study: Samples of COVID-19 (acute and convalescent) were obtained from the United States, Italy and Spain. PBMCs, B-cell-depleted T cells, or T cells provided the cDNA or gDNA that made up the material.

How the authors handled the data: Scientists estimated how many nucleated cells there were by amplifying reference gene primers. Measured with immunoSEQ multiplex PCR; TCRdb has only the in-frame clones, and not every one. The V and J calls and clone size were taken over from that table, and D and trimming were inferred from the DNA. The table lists under 70,000 clones, around four fifths of them singletons. The source material was peripheral blood. The chain carries TRBV5-4 and TRBJ2-4, with D perhaps matching TRBD1 (6 bases). The receptor comes from a woman older than 75 with acute or convalescent COVID-19. The CDR3 DNA reads as TGTGCCAGCAGCTCGGCCGGGGACAAGAACATTCAGTACTTC. It translates to CASSSAGDKNIQYF.